This TCR beta chain originates from a study of blood T cell repertoires in COVID-19. V dropped 2 bases and J dropped 4; count of bases not matched to a gene: 7. Per the germline V gene, CDR1 is SGHRS and CDR2 is YFSETQ. This CDR3 is 15 amino acids long. As processed by the authors: Reference gene primer amplification gave nucleated cell count estimates. The method was immunoSEQ multiplex PCR; TCRdb's version includes in-frame clones alone and lacks a portion of them. V, J and clone size derive from that table, while D and trimming were established from the DNA sequence. The sample carries 100,000 or so clones, over 85% recorded once.

The genes are TRBV5-1 and TRBJ1-2, with 8 bases lining up with TRBD1. The sequence derives from a man aged 65-85 years with acute or convalescent COVID-19. The material sequenced was peripheral blood. The CDR3 DNA reads as TGCGCCAGCAGCTTACAGGGGGAAATACCCTATGGCTACACCTTC. Translation: CASSLQGEIPYGYTF. The entire variable domain, with the rest obtained from reference TRBV5-1 and TRBJ1-2, is as follows: KAGVTQTPRYLIKTRGQQVTLSCSPISGHRSVSWYQQTPGQGLQFLFEYFSETQRNKGNFPGRFSGRQFSNSRSEMNVSTLELGDSALYLCASSLQGEIPYGYTFGSGTRLTVV.